This is a list of T cell receptor beta chains from one sample in a study of T cell responses to AZD1222 COVID-19 vaccine. The repertoire was sequenced with immunoSEQ multiplex PCR; TCRdb's copy has only in-frame clones and lacks some. Counted here are about 96,000 clones, 85% to 90% occurring once; the ten biggest clones make up roughly 26%. Material: peripheral blood, obtained on day 0 of AZD1222 vaccination. All receptors come from an adult in good health. Both conserved end residues are part of each CDR3.

j_gene,v_gene,CDR3aa
TRBJ2-7,TRBV3-1/TRBV3-2,CASSPSPIAGAHEQYF
TRBJ2-7,TRBV5-6,CASSLAGQSYEQYF
TRBJ2-3,TRBV24-1,CATSKREGLWDTQYF
TRBJ2-2,TRBV13,CASSPGLAGGTGELFF
TRBJ2-4,TRBV19,CASSSAPGLAVNIQYF
TRBJ1-2,TRBV19,CASRIGTGGANGYTF
TRBJ1-2,TRBV2,CASRNGYGYGYTF
TRBJ1-5,TRBV6-2/TRBV6-3,CASSYSRLSLGDQPQHF
TRBJ1-4,TRBV7-2,CASSPLGGAGEKLFF
TRBJ2-1,TRBV29-1,CSVDYGTYNEQFF
TRBJ1-1,TRBV18,CASSPSGTGATEAFF
TRBJ2-7,TRBV18,CASSPQQDPYEQYF
TRBJ2-7,TRBV27,CASSLAGPYEQYF
TRBJ1-4,TRBV19,CASTWGRGEKLFF
TRBJ2-1,TRBV6-5,CASSYGRRTGLNEQFF
TRBJ2-5,TRBV28,CASSFGQGAETQYF
TRBJ1-5,TRBV6-5,CASTAGARNQPQHF
TRBJ2-7,TRBV28,CASSSPMGLAYEQYF
TRBJ2-4,TRBV11-2,CASSLRGTAKNIQYF
TRBJ1-1,TRBV2,CATGGTANTEAFF
TRBJ1-2,TRBV10-3,CAISIQSSNYGYTF
TRBJ2-6,TRBV27,CASSLLAGPISGANVLTF
TRBJ1-2,TRBV5-4,CASSEGNYGYTF
TRBJ2-3,TRBV3-1/TRBV3-2,CASSQGRGRGTDTQYF
TRBJ2-7,TRBV6-5,CASRSPRSYEQYF
TRBJ2-6,TRBV9,CASSPPSGANVLTF